The TCR beta chain under discussion was sequenced for a study of T cell repertoires in cytomegalovirus infection. Across the study: The public TCR beta signatures pointed to both CMV infection and matching HLA type. Points from the study as a whole: There were HLA-C-restricted CMV-specific TCR beta clonotypes dominating the ex vivo response. Totalled public TCR beta family frequency picked out people who carried CMV plus the relevant HLA.

TCRdb reprocessed the reads with MiXCR, giving one entry per CDR3 protein. Of 200,000 to 300,000 distinct CDR3 sequences listed, 12% to 15% were seen once; the top ten hold 7.5% to 10%. In the case of this clonotype: What it binds is unknown.

The V segment lost 4 bases and the J segment 1 base; nucleotides outside the gene matches: 12. The germline V gene has CDR1 SEHNR and CDR2 FQNEAQ (reference sequence). CDR3 length equals 18 residues. The sequence came from a human donor in good health (CMV status not recorded). Some clones in this sample may be carry-over from other donors' samples. The specimen sequenced was PBMCs. V gene TRBV7-9 combines with J gene TRBJ2-5; 10 nucleotides agree with TRBD2. DNA for the CDR3: TGTGCCAGCAGCTCTTTAGCGGGAGGCACTTTATTCCAAGAGACCCAGTACTTC. Its protein product is CASSSLAGGTLFQETQYF.